The 25 T cell receptor beta chains presented below share a single source sample, sequenced in a study of beta chain features in type 1 diabetes. Every bit of the isolated RNA underwent reverse transcription, so sequencing read expressed TCRB transcripts. Clones were sequenced by immunoSEQ multiplex PCR, and TCRdb holds only the in-frame ones, with some missing. The table lists about 410,000 clones, about 14% of them singletons, with 0.03% to 0.04% in the top ten. Sequencing was done on a sample of naive CD4+ T cells from blood. The source is a man aged 25-45 years in good health.

In its sample, this clone was seen once. In nucleotides, the CDR3 is TGTGCCAGCAGCTTAAGACTAGCGGGGGGCCACCAAAACAATGAGCAGTTCTTC. It yields the protein CASSLRLAGGHQNNEQFF. The chain uses TRBV7-9 and TRBJ2-1; 13 bases fit TRBD2. The CDR3 length is 18 residues. V dropped 2 bases and J dropped 5; count of bases not matched to a gene: 9. Per the germline V gene, CDR1 is SEHNR and CDR2 is FQNEAQ (reference sequence).

This clone showed up just a few times. The V gene is TRBV6-5, the J gene TRBJ1-2; perhaps TRBD1 as D (5 bases). V lost 10 bases and J 7 bases, leaving 13 bases between the germline ends. The germline V gene has CDR1 MNHEY and CDR2 SVGAGI. This CDR3 is 11 amino acids long. The CDR3 DNA sequence: TGTGCCACCCAGAGGGGTACTGGCTACACCTTC. It specifies CATQRGTGYTF.

The chain carries TRBV27 and TRBJ2-5; D not certain. Germline V gives CDR1 MNHEY, CDR2 SMNVEV (reference sequence). Trimming cost V 6 bases and J 7 bases, with 18 bases left between them. This CDR3 is 14 amino acids long. CDR3 bases: TGTGCCAGCAGCGCAAGCACTCCCGCCACGACCCAGTACTTC. Amino acids: CASSASTPATTQYF.

In the case of this clone: The same CDR3 can be traced to other DNA sequences in this sample. The J gene is TRBJ1-4, the V gene TRBV29-1; D is undetermined. The V gene lost 4 bases and the J gene lost 5 bases, with 11 bases spanning the gap. CDR3 size: 13 residues. Germline values: CDR1 SQVTM, CDR2 ANQGSEA. CDR3 sequence: CSVAGRANEKLFF. The CDR3 coding sequence is TGCAGCGTTGCGGGGAGAGCGAATGAAAAACTGTTTTTT.

The V gene is TRBV7-6, the J gene TRBJ1-5; D remains unclear. The CDR3 runs to 13 residues. Germline assignment: CDR1 SGHVS and CDR2 FNYEAQ. Trimming took 2 bases from V and 5 from J, leaving 7 bases between them. For the CDR3, the DNA is TGTGCCAGCAGCTTATTGTCGGATCAGCCCCAGCATTTT. This gives the protein CASSLLSDQPQHF.

This clone showed up many times. The chain recombines TRBV5-4 with TRBJ2-3; no definite D call. V gave up 0 bases and J gave up 4 bases, with 12 bases separating them. The CDR3 extends over 15 amino acids. Germline V gene data show CDR1 as SGHNT and CDR2 as YYREEE (reference sequence). CDR3 DNA sequence: TGTGCCAGCAGCTTGGACTCCACGGGCCCAGATACGCAGTATTTT. It is translated as CASSLDSTGPDTQYF.

V is TRBV5-1 and J is TRBJ2-7; D possibly corresponds to TRBD1 (6 bases). The CDR3 consists of 14 residues. Per the germline V gene, CDR1 is SGHRS and CDR2 is YFSETQ. Trimming removed 0 bases from V and 1 base from J, with 8 bases in between. Here the CDR3 DNA reads TGCGCCAGCAGCTTGGTGGACAGTTCCTACGAGCAGTACGTC. This sequence encodes CASSLVDSSYEQYV.

The rearrangement uses TRBV30 and TRBJ2-5; no reliable D call. Germline CDR1 is GTSNPN and CDR2 is SVGIG (reference sequence). This CDR3 spans 13 amino acids. The ends were cut back, 1 base at V and 4 bases at J, with 10 bases in the middle. The CDR3 loop is CAWSARRGETQYF. The CDR3 DNA reads as TGTGCCTGGAGTGCCCGACGAGGAGAGACCCAGTACTTC.

This clone was observed a handful of times. This chain joins TRBV4-1 and TRBJ2-5; D unresolved. Germline V gives CDR1 MGHRA, CDR2 YSYEKL. This CDR3 comprises 14 residues. Trimming pared 1 base from V and 0 bases from J, leaving 6 bases between. CDR3 in DNA: TGCGCCAGCAGCCAAGTGGGGTACCAAGAGACCCAGTACTTC. Translating gives CASSQVGYQETQYF.

The gene calls are TRBV28 and TRBJ2-6; D is unresolved. The V and J ends lost 6 bases and 4 bases respectively, with 7 bases between them. The CDR3 covers 13 residues. Germline V gives CDR1 MDHEN, CDR2 SYDVKM. The CDR3 sequence: CASSLPGANVLTF. The CDR3 region has the DNA TGTGCCAGCAGCCTTCCGGGGGCCAACGTCCTGACTTTC.

In its sample, this clone was seen a few times. The chain carries TRBV7-2 and TRBJ2-7, with 9 bases aligning to TRBD1. V shed 0 bases and J 3 bases; nucleotides not matched to a gene: 3. Germline-derived CDR1 and CDR2 are SGHTA and FQGNSA. The CDR3 has 15 residues. CDR3 DNA: TGTGCCAGCAGCTTAGCGGGACAGGGAGTCTACGAGCAGTACTTC. It translates to CASSLAGQGVYEQYF.

The V call is TRBV9, the J call TRBJ1-2; D uncertain. This CDR3 is built from 13 residues. Germline lookup yields CDR1 SGDLS and CDR2 YYNGEE. Trimming cost V 4 bases and J 7 bases, with 14 bases left between them. The DNA of the CDR3 is TGTGCCAGCAGCCCCGAGAAGGCCAGTGGCTACACCTTC. Encoded protein: CASSPEKASGYTF.

The rearrangement links TRBV7-9 to TRBJ2-5; D gene uncertain. The CDR3 totals 17 residues. The germline CDR1 and CDR2 sequences are SEHNR and FQNEAQ (reference sequence). The germline V and J ends were trimmed by 0 bases and 5 bases, with 19 bases remaining between them. The chain's CDR3 is CASSLATLVWSEETQYF. The CDR3 DNA reads TGTGCCAGCAGCTTAGCCACGCTGGTTTGGTCAGAGGAGACCCAGTACTTC.

The chain recombines TRBV15 with TRBJ1-5; possible D gene TRBD1, 6 bases. Germline CDR1 LNHNV, CDR2 YYDKDF (reference sequence). There are 16 residues in the CDR3. V lost 1 base to trimming and J lost 1 base, with 11 bases between them. The CDR3 sequence is CATSRVAGASNQPQHF. CDR3 in DNA: TGTGCCACCAGCAGAGTTGCGGGGGCGAGCAATCAGCCCCAGCATTTT.

This clone was seen more than once but under ten times. The CDR3 nucleotides read TGCGCCAGCAGCTCCTACCGGGACAACACCTACGAGCAGTACTTC. Translation gives CASSSYRDNTYEQYF. The genes are TRBV5-1 and TRBJ2-7; possibly TRBD1 for D (6 bases). The germline V gene encodes CDR1 SGHRS and CDR2 YFSETQ. Between the trimmed V and J ends, which lost 3 bases and 2 bases, there was a span of 15 bases. The CDR3 is 15 residues long.

In its sample, this clone was seen a few times. The chain uses TRBV7-9 and TRBJ2-2; the D is unclear. The CDR3 contains 16 residues. Germline V gene lookup returns CDR1 SEHNR and CDR2 FQNEAQ (reference sequence). Between the trimmed V and J ends, which lost 1 base and 1 base, there was a span of 10 bases. The CDR3 reads CASSLVEAVNTGELFF. The DNA for the CDR3 is TGTGCCAGCAGCTTAGTTGAGGCGGTGAACACCGGGGAGCTGTTTTTT.

This chain links TRBV4-3 with TRBJ1-1; D call uncertain. CDR3 length: 14 amino acids. Trimming took off 4 bases at V and 2 bases at J, with 11 bases between the two ends. From germline, CDR1 is LGHNA and CDR2 YSLEER. DNA for the CDR3: TGCGCCAGCAGCCGGCGGCAGAGCAACACTGAAGCTTTCTTT. Encoded protein: CASSRRQSNTEAFF.

This clone was seen a few times. This rearrangement joins TRBV28 to TRBJ1-2, with 7 bases fitting TRBD1. This CDR3 region has 14 residues. CDR1 and CDR2 from the germline V gene are MDHEN and SYDVKM. Germline trimming cut 7 bases from V and 0 bases from J; bases unmatched to any gene: 5. The CDR3 DNA sequence: TGTGCCAGCACCCCAGGGGGAGCTAACTATGGCTACACCTTC. Residues: CASTPGGANYGYTF.

A few counts support this clone. The chain links TRBV12-2 to TRBJ2-7; the tabulated D call, TRBD2, remains unverified against the DNA. TRBV12-2 is labeled a pseudogene. The CDR3 is 16 amino acids. The CDR3: CASRLTPEAIPDEQYF. The CDR3 nucleotides read TGTGCAAGTCGCTTAACCCCGGAGGCCATCCCTGACGAGCAGTACTTC.

The genes are TRBV7-6 and TRBJ2-4, with 7 bases aligning to TRBD2. CDR3 length: 17 residues. Germline V gives CDR1 SGHVS, CDR2 FNYEAQ. With 5 bases clipped from V and 0 bases from J, the junction kept 10 bases outside the gene matches. This chain's CDR3 is CASSPHLGGLAKNIQYF. The CDR3 DNA sequence: TGTGCCAGCAGCCCCCACTTGGGAGGGCTAGCCAAAAACATTCAGTACTTC.

The chain employs TRBV10-3 and TRBJ2-7, with D perhaps matching TRBD2 (5 bases). CDR1 is ENHRY and CDR2 is SYGVKD in the germline V gene. The CDR3 totals 13 residues. V lost 3 bases, J lost 3 bases, and 9 bases lay in between. The CDR3 spells CAISELDGYEQYF. In nucleotides, the CDR3 is TGTGCCATCAGTGAACTAGATGGCTACGAGCAGTACTTC.

This clone turned up a few times. The chain combines TRBV7-9 with TRBJ2-3, with D possibly being TRBD1 or TRBD2 (5 bases each). This CDR3 is 14 amino acids long. CDR1 and CDR2 (germline): SEHNR, FQNEAQ (reference sequence). Trimming pared 10 bases from V and 0 bases from J, leaving 14 bases between. CDR3 coding DNA: TGTGCCACCACGGGGCAGCTTAGCACAGATACGCAGTATTTT. Its translation is CATTGQLSTDTQYF.

The gene calls are TRBV30 and TRBJ1-2; a weak D match, TRBD1 (6 bases). Germline V gene data show CDR1 as GTSNPN and CDR2 as SVGIG (reference sequence). There are 17 residues in the CDR3. V lost 2 bases and J lost 4, with 23 bases in between. The CDR3 region has the DNA TGTGCCTGGAGTCTAAAGGGACACCTTACCCCCCTCTATGGCTACACCTTC. This translates into CAWSLKGHLTPLYGYTF.

The V gene is TRBV27, the J gene TRBJ2-1, with 7 nucleotides matching TRBD2. J lost 2 bases, V lost 11 bases, and 3 bases had no gene match. Germline V gene lookup returns CDR1 MNHEY and CDR2 SMNVEV (reference sequence). The CDR3 covers 12 residues. CDR3 sequence: CASSGAYNEQFF. The CDR3 coding sequence is TGTGCCTCGAGCGGGGCCTACAATGAGCAGTTCTTC.

The gene calls are TRBV29-1 and TRBJ2-5, with D perhaps TRBD1 or TRBD2 (5 bases each). CDR3 length: 13 amino acids. Germline V gives CDR1 SQVTM, CDR2 ANQGSEA. V was shortened by 3 bases and J by 4 bases, with 12 bases between the two germline ends. CDR3 in DNA: TGCAGCGTTGATGGGTGGGGACGAGAGACCCAGTACTTC. Amino acids: CSVDGWGRETQYF.